This is a list of T cell receptor beta chains from one sample in a study of T-cell memory formation after mild COVID-19. One entry per CDR3 protein, called by TCRdb with MiXCR from the 5' RACE reads. The profile covers 250,000 to 300,000 distinct CDR3 sequences, with over 7% appearing a single time and 20% to 25% taken by the ten largest. The material sequenced was PBMCs or a T cell subset sorted from them (not recorded which). The source is a man aged 18 to 29 who had mild COVID-19 (a few samples of this study predate the infection). Cell type and time point are not known. The CDR3 runs from the conserved cysteine through the conserved F or W. The D gene is left open where the match is weak. For some rows the clone size is stated as once, few or many, or as a class when expanded; others skip it.

clone size: .
J gene: TRBJ2-3
D gene: .
V gene: TRBV5-6
CDR3 DNA: TGTGCCAGCAGCTTGGGTCATACGCAGTATTTT
CDR3 protein: CASSLGHTQYF

clone size: many
J gene: TRBJ2-3
D gene: TRBD2
V gene: TRBV5-1
CDR3 DNA: TGCGCCAGTTCACTTTATAGCGGGGGAGGCACAGATACGCAGTATTTT
CDR3 protein: CASSLYSGGGTDTQYF

clone size: .
J gene: TRBJ1-5
D gene: .
V gene: TRBV5-1
CDR3 DNA: TGCGCCAGCAGCACCGAACCCCTTCCACGACCCAATCAGCCCCAGCATTTT
CDR3 protein: CASSTEPLPRPNQPQHF

clone size: many
J gene: TRBJ2-2
D gene: .
V gene: TRBV4-3
CDR3 DNA: TGCGCCAGCAGCCAAGTAGGGGGGGGGCCCGGGGAGCTGTTTTTT
CDR3 protein: CASSQVGGGPGELFF

clone size: .
J gene: TRBJ2-1
D gene: .
V gene: TRBV4-1
CDR3 DNA: TGCGCCAGCAGCCAAGGAGAAGTCGGAGGTTACAATGAGCAGTTCTTC
CDR3 protein: CASSQGEVGGYNEQFF

clone size: .
J gene: TRBJ2-5
D gene: .
V gene: TRBV18
CDR3 DNA: TGTGCCAGCTCACTTGGATCAAGAGAGACCCAGTACTTC
CDR3 protein: CASSLGSRETQYF

clone size: many
J gene: TRBJ1-5
D gene: .
V gene: TRBV2
CDR3 DNA: TGTGCCAGCTCCAGGGTAACCCAGCCCCAGCATTTT
CDR3 protein: CASSRVTQPQHF

clone size: few
J gene: TRBJ1-5
D gene: .
V gene: TRBV20-1
CDR3 DNA: TGCAGTGCTAGAGTCCCGACAGCAATCAATCAGCCCCAGCATTTT
CDR3 protein: CSARVPTAINQPQHF

clone size: many
J gene: TRBJ2-7
D gene: TRBD2
V gene: TRBV7-8
CDR3 DNA: TGTGCCAGCAGCGCAAGCGGACTAGCGGGGGCAGACGAGCAGTACTTC
CDR3 protein: CASSASGLAGADEQYF

clone size: .
J gene: TRBJ2-1
D gene: TRBD1
V gene: TRBV10-1
CDR3 DNA: TGCGCCAGCAGTGAAACACAGGGGTGGGACAATGAGCAGTTCTTC
CDR3 protein: CASSETQGWDNEQFF

clone size: many
J gene: TRBJ2-5
D gene: .
V gene: TRBV7-2
CDR3 DNA: TGTGCCAGCAGCCAGGGGGGAGGGGTAGAGACCCAGTACTTC
CDR3 protein: CASSQGGGVETQYF

clone size: few
J gene: TRBJ2-3
D gene: TRBD2
V gene: TRBV9
CDR3 DNA: TGTGCCAGCAGCCCCCGACTAGCGGGGAGGGATACGCAGTATTTT
CDR3 protein: CASSPRLAGRDTQYF

clone size: .
J gene: TRBJ1-4
D gene: .
V gene: TRBV7-6
CDR3 DNA: TGTGCCAGCAGCCCCCAGCCGGACAGCCCCGGTGAAAAACTGTTTTTT
CDR3 protein: CASSPQPDSPGEKLFF